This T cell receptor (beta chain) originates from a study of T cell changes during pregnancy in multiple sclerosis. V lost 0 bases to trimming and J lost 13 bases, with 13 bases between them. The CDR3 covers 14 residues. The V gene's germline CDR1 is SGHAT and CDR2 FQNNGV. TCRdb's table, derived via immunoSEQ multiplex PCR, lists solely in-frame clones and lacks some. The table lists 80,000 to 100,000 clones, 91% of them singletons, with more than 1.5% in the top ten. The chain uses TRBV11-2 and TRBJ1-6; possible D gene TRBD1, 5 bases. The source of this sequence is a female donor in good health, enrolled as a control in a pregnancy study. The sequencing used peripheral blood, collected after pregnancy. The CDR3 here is CASSLEGAIGPLHF. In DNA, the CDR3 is TGTGCCAGCAGCTTAGAAGGGGCGATTGGGCCCCTCCACTTT.